Ten or more counts support the clone carrying this T cell receptor beta chain. Its antigen is unidentified. The group of healthy controls was made up of people who were blood bank volunteers in Maryland, USA. Trimming took off 3 bases at V and 5 bases at J, with 6 bases between the two ends. The V gene's germline CDR1 is SGHRS and CDR2 YFSETQ. This CDR3 region has 13 residues. These data originate in a study of neurological immune-mediated disorders. Notes on the study in general: Multiple sclerosis, the disease with the least TCR clonal expansion, fell below healthy controls, whereas HTLV-1-associated myelopathy showed the most.

With 10-nucleotide random UMIs included, cDNA was synthesized by 5'RACE. TCRdb independently ran MiXCR on the 5' RACE reads; one entry per CDR3 protein. The data contain approximately 58,000 distinct CDR3 sequences, roughly an eighth of them singletons. Sample: PBMCs. The source is a man aged 55 to 69 in good health. The chain recombines TRBV5-1 with TRBJ1-6; D is uncertain. CDR3 in amino acids: CASSWENNSPLHF. In DNA, the CDR3 is TGCGCCAGCAGCTGGGAGAATAATTCACCCCTCCACTTT.